Below are 14 T cell receptor beta chains sequenced from a single sample in a study of CD8+ T cells in alopecia areata. Extracted RNA was reverse transcribed, and the resulting cDNA served as sequencing template. Generated by immunoSEQ multiplex PCR, the TCRdb table keeps only in-frame clones and is missing some. The sample lists approximately 280,000 clones, roughly 50% occurring once. Noted treatment: oral pan-JAK inhibitor, 5-10 mg twice daily. The specimen was CD4+ T cells sorted from blood, collected at week 24, from a patient treated with tofacitinib. The source is a human donor with alopecia areata.

The chain couples TRBV9 to TRBJ1-2; no clear D gene. V lost 4 bases to trimming and J lost 8 bases, with 15 bases between them. The CDR3 length is 13 residues. Germline CDR1 reads SGDLS; CDR2 reads YYNGEE. CDR3 protein: CASSPPHGRGYTF. The CDR3 DNA sequence: TGTGCCAGCAGCCCCCCCCACGGGCGAGGCTACACCTTC.

This chain links TRBV7-8 with TRBJ2-7, with D possibly being TRBD1 (6 bases). Looked up from germline, CDR1 is SGHVS and CDR2 is FQNEAQ. The CDR3 covers 14 residues. V was pared by 3 bases and J by 3 bases, with 12 bases between. The CDR3 loop reads CASSLPDSDYEQYF. The CDR3 nucleotides are TGTGCCAGCAGCTTGCCGGACAGCGACTACGAGCAGTACTTC.

The chain carries TRBV7-3 and TRBJ1-1; D perhaps matches TRBD1 (6 bases). Germline V gene sequence: CDR1 SGHTA, CDR2 FQGTGA. CDR3 length equals 14 residues. Trimming removed 8 bases at V and 4 bases at J, with 17 bases between. CDR3 region: CASSPQQGSTEAFF. In DNA, the CDR3 is TGTGCCAGCTCACCTCAGCAGGGGAGCACTGAAGCTTTCTTT. The full variable domain, its missing parts supplied by reference TRBV7-3 and TRBJ1-1, is GAGVSQTPSNKVTEKGKYVELRCDPISGHTALYWYRQSLGQGPEFLIYFQGTGAADDSGLPNDRFFAVRPEGSVSTLKIQRTERGDSAVYLCASSPQQGSTEAFFGQGTRLTVV.

The chain uses TRBV6-5 and TRBJ1-5; D remains ambiguous. CDR3 length equals 13 residues. Germline V lookup: CDR1 MNHEY, CDR2 SVGAGI. V was clipped by 2 bases and J by 11 bases, with 13 bases between them. DNA of the CDR3: TGTGCCAGCAGTTACGCGGACGGCGGGTCCCAGCATTTT. It encodes CASSYADGGSQHF.

The chain recombines TRBV5-6 with TRBJ2-4; D ambiguous. Germline-derived CDR1 and CDR2 are SGHDT and YYEEEE. V lost 2 bases, J lost 0 bases, and 9 bases lay in between. This CDR3 is 15 amino acids long. For the CDR3, the DNA is TGTGCCAGCAGCTTCACCCGGTTAGCCAAAAACATTCAGTACTTC. This translates into CASSFTRLAKNIQYF.

This clone was recorded once. The chain combines TRBV4-2 with TRBJ2-3; no reliable D call. The CDR3 spans 16 residues. Per the germline V gene, CDR1 is LGHNA and CDR2 is YNFKEQ. The V gene lost 0 bases and the J gene lost 2 bases, with 12 bases spanning the gap. The DNA for the CDR3 is TGTGCCAGCAGCCAAGATGGGTCTATGAACACAGATACGCAGTATTTT. This translates into CASSQDGSMNTDTQYF.

The genes are TRBV7-2 and TRBJ2-5, with 9 bases matching TRBD1. The CDR3 sequence is 13 residues long. Germline V lookup: CDR1 SGHTA, CDR2 FQGNSA. Unmatched junction bases numbered 1, after V lost 4 bases and J lost 4 bases. The CDR3 loop is CASSSDRGETQYF. CDR3 bases: TGTGCCAGCAGCTCGGACAGGGGAGAGACCCAGTACTTC.

This clone occurred a few times. This sequence joins TRBV9 and TRBJ2-3; 15 nucleotides agree with TRBD2. This CDR3 has 17 residues. From germline, CDR1 is SGDLS and CDR2 YYNGEE. V lost 3 bases and J lost 4; bases outside the gene matches: 6. The CDR3 is CASSERGLAGGPDTQYF. CDR3 coding DNA: TGTGCCAGCAGCGAGAGAGGACTAGCGGGGGGGCCAGATACGCAGTATTTT. The full variable domain, in which reference TRBV9 and TRBJ2-3 provide the parts outside the CDR3, is DSGVTQTPKHLITATGQRVTLRCSPRSGDLSVYWYQQSLDQGLQFLIQYYNGEERAKGNILERFSAQQFPDLHSELNLSSLELGDSALYFCASSERGLAGGPDTQYFGPGTRLTVL.

This clone was counted only a few times. The chain combines TRBV11-2 with TRBJ2-6; unclear D gene. This CDR3 contains 16 residues. The V end lost 4 bases, the J end lost 4 bases, and 14 bases lay between the germline ends. Looked up from germline, CDR1 is SGHAT and CDR2 is FQNNGV. CDR3 sequence reads: CASSSVLSKGANVLTF. CDR3 DNA: TGTGCCAGCAGCTCCGTCCTCTCCAAGGGGGCCAACGTCCTGACTTTC.

Concerning this clone itself: Compared with germline, one end of the junction differs, possibly owing to a read error. The chain is built from TRBV7-6 and TRBJ2-2; D not resolved. This CDR3 is 12 amino acids long. Germline V CDR1 and CDR2: SGHVS, FNYEAQ. The chain's CDR3 is CAGSLNTGELFF. The CDR3 DNA is TGTGCCGGCAGCTTGAACACCGGGGAGCTGTTTTTT.

The chain links TRBV5-1 to TRBJ1-1; weak D call: TRBD1 (6 bases). The CDR3 covers 16 residues. V dropped 2 bases and J dropped 1 base, with 15 bases sitting between them. Germline lookup yields CDR1 SGHRS and CDR2 YFSETQ. The CDR3 is CASSLPLTGPNTEAFF. In nucleotides, the CDR3 is TGCGCCAGCAGCTTACCTCTGACAGGCCCGAACACTGAAGCTTTCTTT.

The chain joins TRBV29-1 to TRBJ2-2, with D possibly matching TRBD2 (5 bases). V lost 5 bases to trimming and J lost 6 bases, with 19 bases between them. Germline CDR1 reads SQVTM; CDR2 reads ANQGSEA. There are 15 residues in the CDR3. The CDR3 DNA reads as TGCAGCGTTCTCGGACCCCCTTCGAGGGCCGGGGAGCTGTTTTTT. Amino acids: CSVLGPPSRAGELFF.

CDR3 sequence: CASNRPAGTGENYGYTF. DNA for the CDR3: TGTGCCAGCAATCGGCCCGCGGGTACAGGGGAAAACTATGGCTACACCTTC. J is TRBJ1-2 and V is TRBV10-3; the match to TRBD1 covers 7 bases. The germline V gene has CDR1 ENHRY and CDR2 SYGVKD. The CDR3 is made up of 17 amino acids. V was clipped by 10 bases and J by 2 bases; unmatched bases: 19.

This clone was counted only a few times. The CDR3 DNA is TGCAGCGTTGTGTCGGGACAGCATAATTCACCCCTCCACTTT. Protein: CSVVSGQHNSPLHF. The chain combines TRBV29-1 with TRBJ1-6, with TRBD1 matching over 7 bases. This CDR3 has 14 residues. The germline V gene has CDR1 SQVTM and CDR2 ANQGSEA. V gave up 4 bases and J gave up 5 bases; unmatched junction bases: 5.